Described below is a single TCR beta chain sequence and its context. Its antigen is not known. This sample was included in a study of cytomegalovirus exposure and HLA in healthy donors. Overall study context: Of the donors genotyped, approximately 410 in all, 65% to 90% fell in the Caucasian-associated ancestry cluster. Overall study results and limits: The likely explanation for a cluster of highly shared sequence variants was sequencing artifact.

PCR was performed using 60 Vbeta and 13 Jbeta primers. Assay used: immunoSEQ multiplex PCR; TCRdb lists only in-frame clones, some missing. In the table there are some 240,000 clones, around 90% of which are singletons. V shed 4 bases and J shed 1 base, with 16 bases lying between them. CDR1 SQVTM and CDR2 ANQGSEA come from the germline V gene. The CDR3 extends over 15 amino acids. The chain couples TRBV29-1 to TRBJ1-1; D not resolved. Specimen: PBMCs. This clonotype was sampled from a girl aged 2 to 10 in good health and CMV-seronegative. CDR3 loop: CSVGLLGSQNTEAFF. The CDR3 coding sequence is TGCAGCGTTGGCCTTCTGGGCAGCCAGAACACTGAAGCTTTCTTT.